This T cell receptor beta chain was identified during a study of cytomegalovirus exposure and HLA in healthy donors. Across the whole study: Of all 360 or so donors who were genotyped, 75% to 90% belonged to the Caucasian-associated ancestry cluster.

In regard to this clone: Antigen specificity is unknown.

Study-wide results and caveats: TCR beta sequences reportedly predicted the HLA-A and HLA-B alleles of most subjects accurately. Several of the most significant clusters were apparently associated with common viral pathogens in a later analysis.

The CDR3 length is 16 residues. V gave up 4 bases and J gave up 4 bases; unmatched junction bases: 7. Germline CDR1 reads MDHEN; CDR2 reads SYDVKM. It was with 60 Vbeta and 13 Jbeta primers that the PCR ran. Method: immunoSEQ multiplex PCR; TCRdb's copy keeps in-frame clones and lacks some. The sample shows roughly 110,000 clones, under 80% of them seen only once. Sequences were obtained from PBMCs. This sequence was found in a woman aged 50 to 60 in good health and CMV-seropositive. The chain joins TRBV28 to TRBJ2-1, with 10 bases lining up with TRBD1. CDR3 sequence: CASSSSGTGAYNEQFF. CDR3 coding DNA: TGTGCCAGCAGTTCCTCCGGGACAGGGGCGTACAATGAGCAGTTCTTC.